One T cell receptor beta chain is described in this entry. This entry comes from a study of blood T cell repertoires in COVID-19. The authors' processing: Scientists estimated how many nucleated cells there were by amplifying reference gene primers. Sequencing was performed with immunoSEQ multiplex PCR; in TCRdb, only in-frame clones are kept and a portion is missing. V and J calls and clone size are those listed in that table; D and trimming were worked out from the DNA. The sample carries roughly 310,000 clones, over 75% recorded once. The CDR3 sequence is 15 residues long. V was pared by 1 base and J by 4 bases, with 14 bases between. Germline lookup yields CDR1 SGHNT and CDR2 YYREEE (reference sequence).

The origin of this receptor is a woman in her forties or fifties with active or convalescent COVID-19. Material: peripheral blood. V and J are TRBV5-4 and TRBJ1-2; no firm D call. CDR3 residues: CASSLYARLSYGYTF. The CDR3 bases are TGTGCCAGCAGCTTGTACGCGCGCTTAAGCTATGGCTACACCTTC.